Listed below are T cell receptor beta chains from one sample, sequenced in a study of blood T cell repertoires in COVID-19. Clones were read by immunoSEQ multiplex PCR, and TCRdb kept only the in-frame ones, dropping some. The table shows 470,000 or so clones, with about 89% occurring only once. The sample taken for sequencing was peripheral blood. The receptors come from a woman aged 25 to 39 with acute or convalescent COVID-19. CDR3s include the opening cysteine and the closing phenylalanine or tryptophan. Fields, in order: J gene, V gene, clone size, D gene, CDR3 DNA, CDR3 protein. D genes are given only for firm matches. Rows give clone size only sometimes, using once, few, many, or a class for an expanded clone.

>TRBJ1-5|TRBV9|-|TRBD1
TGTGCCAGCAGCGAGCATGCGACAGGGGCCCAGCATTTT
CASSEHATGAQHF
>TRBJ1-6|TRBV4-2|-|TRBD1
TGTGCCAGCAGCCAAGTTAACCCGGGACAGGGGTTTAATTCACCCCTCCACTTT
CASSQVNPGQGFNSPLHF
>TRBJ2-7|TRBV18|-|-
TGTGCCAGCTCACGCGGACAGAACTACGAGCAGTACTTC
CASSRGQNYEQYF
>TRBJ1-5|TRBV15|-|TRBD1
TGTGCCACCAGCAGAGATGGACAGGTCAATCAGCCCCAGCATTTT
CATSRDGQVNQPQHF
>TRBJ2-1|TRBV19|-|TRBD1
TGTGCCAGTAGTCCACGGACAGGGAGCTCCTACAATGAGCAGTTCTTC
CASSPRTGSSYNEQFF
>TRBJ1-6|TRBV14|-|TRBD1
TGTGCCAGCAGCTATGGGGACAGGGGTGGCTCACCCCTCCACTTT
CASSYGDRGGSPLHF
>TRBJ2-7|TRBV28|-|-
TGTGCCAGCAGACGTGAGACTGTAGCCTACGAGCAGTACTTC
CASRRETVAYEQYF
>TRBJ1-5|TRBV19|-|-
TGTGCCAGTGCCGGGGGGCTCGGTCAGCCCCAGCATTTT
CASAGGLGQPQHF
>TRBJ2-1|TRBV7-9|-|-
TGTGCCAGCTTCCCGGACCAGGAGGCACATGAGCAGTTCTTC
CASFPDQEAHEQFF
>TRBJ2-3|TRBV29-1|-|-
TGCAGCGTTGAAGGGGTACAGCTCGCAGATACGCAGTATTTT
CSVEGVQLADTQYF
>TRBJ2-1|TRBV24-1|-|TRBD1
TGTGCCACCAGTGATTTATGGGACAGGGACAATGAGCAGTTCTTC
CATSDLWDRDNEQFF
>TRBJ1-5|TRBV28|-|-
TGTGCCAGCAGTTTGGGGGGGGGACGGCAGCCCCAGCATTTT
CASSLGGGRQPQHF
>TRBJ2-3|TRBV2|-|TRBD2
TGTGCCAGCAGTCGGACTAGCGGGAGAAGCACAGATACGCAGTATTTT
CASSRTSGRSTDTQYF
>TRBJ2-1|TRBV9|-|-
TGTGCCAGCAGCGTAGCGGGGGATGAGCAGTTCTTC
CASSVAGDEQFF
>TRBJ1-6|TRBV7-2|-|TRBD1
TGTGCCAGCAGCTTAGTAGCGGGACAGCTTAATTCACCCCTCCACTTT
CASSLVAGQLNSPLHF
>TRBJ2-7|TRBV11-2|-|TRBD2
TGTGCCAGCAGCTTAGGGCCTACTACGGGGGGCTACGAGCAGTACTTC
CASSLGPTTGGYEQYF
>TRBJ2-3|TRBV23-1|-|TRBD2
TGCGCCAGCAGTCAATCGAACCCTGCGGGGGGGTTGAGAGATACGCAGTATTTT
CASSQSNPAGGLRDTQYF
>TRBJ2-5|TRBV6-2/TRBV6-3|-|TRBD2
TGTGCCAGCAGTTACTCGCCTGGGCGGGGGGAGCAGACCCAGTACTTC
CASSYSPGRGEQTQYF
>TRBJ1-5|TRBV27|few|-
TGTGCCAGCAGTTTACAGGGGCTGGGTCAGCCCCAGCATTTT
CASSLQGLGQPQHF
>TRBJ1-4|TRBV2|-|TRBD1
TGTGCCAGCAAGCCGGACAGGAGCCTGTATGAAAAACTGTTTTTT
CASKPDRSLYEKLFF
>TRBJ2-3|TRBV4-1|-|-
TGCGCCAGCAGCCTTACGGCGGGACTGCAGGGACCAGAGACGCAGTATTTT
CASSLTAGLQGPETQYF
>TRBJ1-1|TRBV27|once|TRBD1
TGTGCCAGCAGTTTATCGGGGACAGGGGGGACGAACACTGAAGCTTTCTTT
CASSLSGTGGTNTEAFF
>TRBJ2-7|TRBV7-8|-|TRBD2
TGTGCCAGCAGCTTTAGCGGGGGCCACGAGCAGTACTTC
CASSFSGGHEQYF
>TRBJ1-2|TRBV28|-|-
TGTGCCAGCAGTTTAGGCGGGGACTCCTATGGCTACACCTTC
CASSLGGDSYGYTF
>TRBJ2-2|TRBV11-2|-|TRBD1
TGTGCCAGCAGCCCCGGACAGGGCACCGGGGAGCTGTTTTTT
CASSPGQGTGELFF
>TRBJ2-1|TRBV6-5|-|-
TGTGCCAGTTATGGGGCCAATGAGCAGTTCTTC
CASYGANEQFF
>TRBJ2-7|TRBV18|once|-
TGTGCCAGCTCACCAGGTCTAAACTACGAGCAGTACTTC
CASSPGLNYEQYF
>TRBJ1-2|TRBV28|-|-
TGTGCCAGCAGTTTACAGAAAGTTAACTATGGCTACACCTTC
CASSLQKVNYGYTF
>TRBJ1-2|TRBV4-1|-|-
TGCGCCAGCAGCCAATCGAACAGCCGCTATGGCTACACCTTC
CASSQSNSRYGYTF